Listed below are T cell receptor beta chains from one sample, sequenced in a study of T cell responses to AZD1222 COVID-19 vaccine. TCRdb keeps only in-frame clones here, not all; method: immunoSEQ multiplex PCR. The sample carries about 140,000 clones, about 86% recorded once. The source was peripheral blood, collected on day 0 of AZD1222 vaccination. The receptors derive from an adult in good health. The CDR3 runs from the conserved cysteine through the conserved F or W. A D gene is named only where the DNA matches it firmly. Clone size is given for some rows only: seen once, a few or many times, or a class if the clone is expanded.

V gene: TRBV23-1; D gene: TRBD1; clone size: .; J gene: TRBJ1-1; CDR3 protein: CASSHLGQGRSEAFF; CDR3 DNA: TGCGCCAGCAGCCACCTGGGACAGGGGCGCTCTGAAGCTTTCTTT
V gene: TRBV28; D gene: TRBD2; clone size: .; J gene: TRBJ2-7; CDR3 protein: CASSLAGAPLYEQYF; CDR3 DNA: TGTGCCAGCAGTTTAGCGGGAGCTCCCCTCTACGAGCAGTACTTC
V gene: TRBV6-2/TRBV6-3; D gene: .; clone size: .; J gene: TRBJ2-2; CDR3 protein: CASSPLGITGELFF; CDR3 DNA: TGTGCCAGCAGTCCCCTGGGAATCACCGGGGAGCTGTTTTTT
V gene: TRBV7-9; D gene: .; clone size: .; J gene: TRBJ2-7; CDR3 protein: CASSQPGAGEQYF; CDR3 DNA: TGTGCCAGCAGCCAACCGGGGGCGGGGGAGCAGTACTTC
V gene: TRBV19; D gene: TRBD2; clone size: .; J gene: TRBJ2-3; CDR3 protein: CASSRGTSGTFTDTQYF; CDR3 DNA: TGTGCCAGTAGCCGTGGGACTAGCGGGACTTTCACAGATACGCAGTATTTT
V gene: TRBV19; D gene: TRBD1; clone size: .; J gene: TRBJ2-1; CDR3 protein: CASSSGTGRYNEQFF; CDR3 DNA: TGTGCCAGTAGTTCCGGGACAGGGAGATACAATGAGCAGTTCTTC
V gene: TRBV6-2/TRBV6-3; D gene: .; clone size: .; J gene: TRBJ1-1; CDR3 protein: CASSYSSSGTEAFF; CDR3 DNA: TGTGCCAGCAGTTATTCGTCCAGTGGCACTGAAGCTTTCTTT
V gene: TRBV30; D gene: .; clone size: .; J gene: TRBJ2-3; CDR3 protein: CAWSVLLASDTQYF; CDR3 DNA: TGTGCCTGGAGTGTACTCTTAGCCTCAGATACGCAGTATTTT
V gene: TRBV6-5; D gene: TRBD1; clone size: few; J gene: TRBJ2-2; CDR3 protein: CASSTRQGAGELFF; CDR3 DNA: TGTGCCAGCAGTACCCGCCAGGGGGCCGGGGAGCTGTTTTTT
V gene: TRBV6-5; D gene: .; clone size: .; J gene: TRBJ1-2; CDR3 protein: CASSYQSSQGATF; CDR3 DNA: TGTGCCAGCAGTTATCAATCGTCCCAGGGAGCCACCTTC
V gene: TRBV15; D gene: .; clone size: .; J gene: TRBJ1-4; CDR3 protein: CATSRDAGHVNF; CDR3 DNA: TGTGCCACCAGCAGAGATGCTGGACATGTCAATTTT
V gene: TRBV19; D gene: TRBD2; clone size: once; J gene: TRBJ2-2; CDR3 protein: CATSGLIIPGELFF; CDR3 DNA: TGTGCCACCTCGGGACTAATTATCCCAGGGGAGCTGTTTTTT
V gene: TRBV24-1; D gene: .; clone size: .; J gene: TRBJ2-5; CDR3 protein: CATSDGSLQGTQYF; CDR3 DNA: TGTGCCACCAGTGACGGGAGTTTGCAAGGGACCCAGTACTTC
V gene: TRBV15; D gene: .; clone size: few; J gene: TRBJ1-5; CDR3 protein: CATSSTEGEVGNQPQHF; CDR3 DNA: TGTGCCACCAGCAGTACGGAGGGGGAGGTGGGCAATCAGCCCCAGCATTTT
V gene: TRBV30; D gene: .; clone size: .; J gene: TRBJ1-3; CDR3 protein: CAWSADLRGGNTIYF; CDR3 DNA: TGTGCCTGGAGCGCCGATTTGAGGGGTGGCAACACCATATATTTT
V gene: TRBV30; D gene: .; clone size: few; J gene: TRBJ1-5; CDR3 protein: CAWSPILDQPQHF; CDR3 DNA: TGTGCCTGGAGTCCGATCCTGGATCAGCCCCAGCATTTT
V gene: TRBV2; D gene: .; clone size: .; J gene: TRBJ1-2; CDR3 protein: CAAGERNGYTF; CDR3 DNA: TGTGCCGCAGGGGAAAGGAATGGCTACACCTTC
V gene: TRBV15; D gene: .; clone size: .; J gene: TRBJ2-7; CDR3 protein: CATSPRTDSYEQYF; CDR3 DNA: TGTGCCACCAGCCCACGGACAGATTCCTACGAGCAGTACTTC
V gene: TRBV3-1/TRBV3-2; D gene: .; clone size: .; J gene: TRBJ1-2; CDR3 protein: CASSPTRGADYGYTF; CDR3 DNA: TGTGCCAGCAGCCCAACTCGGGGGGCGGACTATGGCTACACCTTC
V gene: TRBV2; D gene: TRBD1; clone size: .; J gene: TRBJ2-4; CDR3 protein: CASGTRTGLGDQYF; CDR3 DNA: TGTGCCAGCGGGACAAGGACAGGGCTAGGAGATCAGTACTTC
V gene: TRBV6-6; D gene: .; clone size: .; J gene: TRBJ2-7; CDR3 protein: CASSLNTGTASSYEQYF; CDR3 DNA: TGTGCCAGCAGTCTTAATACCGGGACGGCGAGCTCCTACGAGCAGTACTTC
V gene: TRBV3-1/TRBV3-2; D gene: .; clone size: .; J gene: TRBJ2-1; CDR3 protein: CASRKGGNEQFF; CDR3 DNA: TGTGCCAGCAGGAAGGGCGGGAATGAGCAGTTCTTC
V gene: TRBV21-1; D gene: .; clone size: few; J gene: TRBJ2-2; CDR3 protein: CASSKEGWNTGELFF; CDR3 DNA: TGTGCCAGCAGCAAAGAGGGCTGGAACACCGGGGAGCTGTTTTTT
V gene: TRBV4-1; D gene: TRBD2; clone size: .; J gene: TRBJ2-1; CDR3 protein: CASSLYATSGVDNEQFF; CDR3 DNA: TGCGCCAGCAGCCTTTACGCCACTAGCGGAGTTGACAATGAGCAGTTCTTC
V gene: TRBV27; D gene: .; clone size: .; J gene: TRBJ1-2; CDR3 protein: CASSLSGEVGYGYTF; CDR3 DNA: TGTGCCAGCAGTTTATCGGGCGAGGTAGGGTATGGCTACACCTTC
V gene: TRBV5-6; D gene: .; clone size: .; J gene: TRBJ2-7; CDR3 protein: CASSSIFSGDYEQYF; CDR3 DNA: TGTGCCAGCAGCTCTATTTTTTCAGGCGACTACGAGCAGTACTTC
V gene: TRBV19; D gene: .; clone size: .; J gene: TRBJ1-5; CDR3 protein: CASTTIRGGDQPQHF; CDR3 DNA: TGTGCCAGTACGACCATTAGGGGTGGCGATCAGCCCCAGCATTTT
V gene: TRBV30; D gene: .; clone size: .; J gene: TRBJ1-2; CDR3 protein: CASIPGYTF; CDR3 DNA: TGTGCCTCAATTCCCGGGTACACCTTC
V gene: TRBV27; D gene: .; clone size: .; J gene: TRBJ2-7; CDR3 protein: CASSSAISYEQYF; CDR3 DNA: TGTGCCAGCAGTTCAGCGATTTCCTACGAGCAGTACTTC
V gene: TRBV30; D gene: TRBD2; clone size: .; J gene: TRBJ2-5; CDR3 protein: CAWSILKREGRETQYF; CDR3 DNA: TGTGCCTGGAGTATACTAAAGCGGGAGGGCAGGGAGACCCAGTACTTC
V gene: TRBV10-3; D gene: .; clone size: .; J gene: TRBJ1-2; CDR3 protein: CAITRGGSSYGYTF; CDR3 DNA: TGTGCCATCACCCGAGGGGGTTCATCTTACGGCTACACCTTC
V gene: TRBV7-2; D gene: .; clone size: .; J gene: TRBJ1-5; CDR3 protein: CASSAGNLGQPQHF; CDR3 DNA: TGTGCCAGCAGCGCGGGTAATCTGGGTCAGCCCCAGCATTTT
V gene: TRBV30; D gene: .; clone size: .; J gene: TRBJ1-3; CDR3 protein: CAWGSNTIYF; CDR3 DNA: TGTGCCTGGGGGTCAAACACCATATATTTT
V gene: TRBV18; D gene: TRBD1; clone size: .; J gene: TRBJ2-3; CDR3 protein: CASSPPRQGERTDTQYF; CDR3 DNA: TGTGCCAGCTCCCCCCCGCGACAGGGGGAACGAACAGATACGCAGTATTTT
V gene: TRBV19; D gene: .; clone size: .; J gene: TRBJ1-1; CDR3 protein: CASSASRVNTEAFF; CDR3 DNA: TGTGCCAGTAGTGCCTCCAGGGTGAACACTGAAGCTTTCTTT
V gene: TRBV5-1; D gene: .; clone size: .; J gene: TRBJ2-3; CDR3 protein: CASSLAETDTQYF; CDR3 DNA: TGCGCCAGCAGCTTGGCAGAGACAGATACGCAGTATTTT
V gene: TRBV5-6; D gene: .; clone size: .; J gene: TRBJ1-1; CDR3 protein: CASSSGTPNTEAFF; CDR3 DNA: TGTGCCAGCAGCTCCGGGACACCGAACACTGAAGCTTTCTTT
V gene: TRBV29-1; D gene: .; clone size: .; J gene: TRBJ1-1; CDR3 protein: CSVRTALTEAFF; CDR3 DNA: TGCAGCGTTCGGACAGCCCTCACTGAAGCTTTCTTT
V gene: TRBV6-1; D gene: TRBD2; clone size: many; J gene: TRBJ2-7; CDR3 protein: CASSEGTSGSYEQYF; CDR3 DNA: TGTGCCAGCAGTGAAGGGACTAGCGGGAGTTACGAGCAGTACTTC
V gene: TRBV10-3; D gene: TRBD1; clone size: .; J gene: TRBJ1-1; CDR3 protein: CAISGRDRNTEAFF; CDR3 DNA: TGTGCCATCAGTGGGAGGGACAGGAACACTGAAGCTTTCTTT
V gene: TRBV6-1; D gene: .; clone size: few; J gene: TRBJ1-5; CDR3 protein: CASSEEGYGNQPQHF; CDR3 DNA: TGTGCCAGCAGTGAAGAGGGGTATGGCAATCAGCCCCAGCATTTT
V gene: TRBV11-1; D gene: .; clone size: .; J gene: TRBJ2-7; CDR3 protein: CASSQPVGEQYF; CDR3 DNA: TGTGCCAGCAGCCAACCGGTCGGCGAGCAGTACTTC
V gene: TRBV30; D gene: TRBD2; clone size: .; J gene: TRBJ2-1; CDR3 protein: CAWNTHVLAGNEQFF; CDR3 DNA: TGTGCCTGGAATACCCATGTGTTAGCGGGGAATGAGCAGTTCTTC
V gene: TRBV27; D gene: .; clone size: .; J gene: TRBJ1-1; CDR3 protein: CASSLGDVREAFF; CDR3 DNA: TGTGCCAGCAGTTTAGGGGATGTTCGTGAAGCTTTCTTT
V gene: TRBV4-1; D gene: .; clone size: .; J gene: TRBJ2-7; CDR3 protein: CASSPREGSYEQYF; CDR3 DNA: TGCGCCAGCAGCCCCCGTGAGGGCTCCTACGAGCAGTACTTC
V gene: TRBV5-1; D gene: .; clone size: once; J gene: TRBJ1-1; CDR3 protein: CASSLSRGNTEAFF; CDR3 DNA: TGCGCCAGCAGCTTGTCCAGGGGGAACACTGAAGCTTTCTTT
V gene: TRBV5-6; D gene: .; clone size: .; J gene: TRBJ2-1; CDR3 protein: CASSLVRIDYNEQFF; CDR3 DNA: TGTGCCAGCAGCTTGGTGAGAATAGACTACAATGAGCAGTTCTTC
V gene: TRBV7-2; D gene: TRBD1; clone size: .; J gene: TRBJ1-1; CDR3 protein: CASSKKPTGQPMNTEAFF; CDR3 DNA: TGTGCCAGCAGCAAAAAACCGACAGGGCAACCCATGAACACTGAAGCTTTCTTT
V gene: TRBV6-5; D gene: .; clone size: .; J gene: TRBJ1-1; CDR3 protein: CASSSPSEAFF; CDR3 DNA: TGTGCCAGCAGTTCCCCCTCTGAAGCTTTCTTT
V gene: TRBV24-1; D gene: .; clone size: once; J gene: TRBJ2-2; CDR3 protein: CATSDLARENTGELFF; CDR3 DNA: TGTGCCACCAGTGATTTGGCGCGGGAGAACACCGGGGAGCTGTTTTTT
V gene: TRBV7-9; D gene: .; clone size: .; J gene: TRBJ2-1; CDR3 protein: CASSPRQGSVGGSYNEQFF; CDR3 DNA: TGTGCCAGCAGCCCTCGACAGGGTTCGGTGGGAGGCTCCTACAATGAGCAGTTCTTC
V gene: TRBV19; D gene: .; clone size: .; J gene: TRBJ2-7; CDR3 protein: CASSIAGNEQYF; CDR3 DNA: TGTGCCAGTAGTATAGCCGGAAACGAGCAGTACTTC